The sequence of this T cell receptor (beta chain) was determined in a study of Tregs in tolerant kidney transplant recipients. TCRdb's table, derived via immunoSEQ multiplex PCR, lists solely in-frame clones and lacks some. This sample has fewer than 80,000 clones; 95% to 98% occur once, and the top ten carry 0.34%. The CDR3 is 15 amino acids. Germline CDR1 reads SGDLS; CDR2 reads YYNGEE. Trimming pared 4 bases from V and 6 bases from J, leaving 14 bases between. The input for sequencing was Tregs from blood, taken before the transplant. The receptor comes from a human donor who received a combined kidney and bone marrow transplant. This chain uses TRBV9 with TRBJ1-6, with D perhaps matching TRBD1 (5 bases). The CDR3 nucleotides are TGTGCCAGCAGCCCCCGGATTAGGGGTAATTCACCCCTCCACTTT. Translation gives CASSPRIRGNSPLHF.